The count of the clone carrying this T cell receptor (beta chain) is one. Its target is unknown. V was clipped by 5 bases and J by 7 bases; unmatched bases: 2. Germline V lookup: CDR1 MNHEY, CDR2 SVGAGI. The CDR3 consists of 13 residues. The source of the sample is a study of graft-versus-host responses after intestinal transplantation. Overall study: Recipients obtained multivisceral, liver-intestinal, or isolated intestinal transplants.

Findings and caveats of the study: GvH clones surfaced in recipient marrow, some emerging earlier in ileum or blood. Early after transplant, HvG declines were associated with peak levels of circulating GvH clones. Those patients showing graft-donor T cell macrochimerism displayed high graft-versus-host to host-versus-graft clonal ratios in allografts.

TCRdb's copy holds only in-frame clones and misses some; the assay was immunoSEQ multiplex PCR. Of some 140,000 clones detected, around 90% appear once; the ten largest clones hold about 0.18%. The gene calls are TRBV6-5 and TRBJ2-3; 11 nucleotides line up with TRBD2. The receptor comes from a human donor who received an intestinal transplant. The source material was unstimulated CD4+ T cells sorted from spleen or lymph node cells, sampled before intestinal transplant. The DNA for the CDR3 is TGTGCCAGCAGTCGACTAGCGGGGAATACGCAGTATTTT. Translation: CASSRLAGNTQYF.